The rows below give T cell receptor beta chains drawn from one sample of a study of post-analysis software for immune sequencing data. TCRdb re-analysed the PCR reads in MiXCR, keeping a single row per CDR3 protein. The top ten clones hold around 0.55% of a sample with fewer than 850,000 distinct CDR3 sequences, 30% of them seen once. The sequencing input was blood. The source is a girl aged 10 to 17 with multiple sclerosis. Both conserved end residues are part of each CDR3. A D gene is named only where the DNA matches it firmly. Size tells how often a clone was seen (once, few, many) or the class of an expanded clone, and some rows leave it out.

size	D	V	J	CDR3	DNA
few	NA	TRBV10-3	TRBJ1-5	CAAGRASNQPQHF	TGTGCCGCAGGGAGGGCGAGCAATCAGCCCCAGCATTTT
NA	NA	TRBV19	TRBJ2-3	CASSMGSKPDTQYF	TGTGCCAGTAGTATGGGGTCCAAGCCAGATACGCAGTATTTT
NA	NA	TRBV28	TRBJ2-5	CASSSSNDVGQETQYF	TGTGCCAGCAGTTCCAGCAACGACGTGGGCCAAGAGACCCAGTACTTC
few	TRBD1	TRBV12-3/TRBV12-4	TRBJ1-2	CASGPGTDYGYTF	TGTGCCAGCGGGCCCGGGACAGACTATGGCTACACCTTC
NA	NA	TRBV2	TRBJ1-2	CASMKGRNYGYTF	TGTGCCAGCATGAAGGGACGGAACTATGGCTACACCTTC
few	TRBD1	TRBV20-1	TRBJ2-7	CSVIRGSPYEQYF	TGCAGTGTTATCAGGGGGTCTCCCTACGAGCAGTACTTC
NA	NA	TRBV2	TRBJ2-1	CAGQQEPYNEQFF	TGTGCCGGACAGCAGGAACCCTACAATGAGCAGTTCTTC
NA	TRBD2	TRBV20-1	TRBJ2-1	CSATAGADNEQFF	TGCAGTGCAACAGCGGGGGCGGACAATGAGCAGTTCTTC
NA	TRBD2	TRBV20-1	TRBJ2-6	CSALGLAFAGANVLTF	TGCAGTGCTTTAGGACTAGCGTTTGCTGGGGCCAACGTCCTGACTTTC
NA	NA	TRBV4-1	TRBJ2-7	CASSQESFRASYEQYF	TGTGCCAGCAGCCAAGAATCCTTTAGGGCCTCCTACGAGCAGTACTTC
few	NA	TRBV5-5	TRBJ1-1	CASSAGLGRAFF	TGTGCCAGCAGCGCCGGGCTCGGGAGGGCTTTCTTT
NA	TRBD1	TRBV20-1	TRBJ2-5	CSATPMETGRETQYF	TGCAGTGCTACGCCGATGGAGACAGGGCGGGAGACCCAGTACTTC
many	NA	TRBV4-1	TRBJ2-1	CASSSPEAASWYNEQFF	TGCGCCAGCAGCTCACCTGAGGCGGCGTCGTGGTACAATGAGCAGTTCTTC
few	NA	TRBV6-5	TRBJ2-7	CASSFGGGTYEQYF	TGTGCCAGCAGTTTCGGAGGGGGGACCTACGAGCAGTACTTC
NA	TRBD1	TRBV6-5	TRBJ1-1	CASSYLSWTGGTEAFF	TGTGCCAGCAGTTACTTGTCCTGGACAGGGGGCACTGAAGCTTTCTTT
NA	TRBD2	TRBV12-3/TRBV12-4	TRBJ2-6	CASRLAGGSSGANVLTF	TGTGCCAGTAGACTAGCGGGGGGGAGCTCTGGGGCCAACGTCCTGACTTTC
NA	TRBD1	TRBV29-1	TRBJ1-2	CSVLDRDYGYTF	TGCAGCGTTCTGGACAGGGACTATGGCTACACCTTC
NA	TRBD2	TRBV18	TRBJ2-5	CASSPLAGGRKETQYF	TGTGCCAGCTCACCACTCGCGGGGGGCCGAAAAGAGACCCAGTACTTC
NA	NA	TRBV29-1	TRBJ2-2	CSVEDKGSNTGELFF	TGCAGCGTTGAAGATAAGGGATCGAACACCGGGGAGCTGTTTTTT
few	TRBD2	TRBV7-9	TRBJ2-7	CASSSGPFERGPYEQYF	TGTGCCAGCAGCTCCGGCCCTTTCGAGCGGGGTCCCTACGAGCAGTACTTC
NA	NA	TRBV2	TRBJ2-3	CASSENRVSNTQYF	TGTGCCAGCAGTGAAAACAGGGTCAGCAATACGCAGTATTTT
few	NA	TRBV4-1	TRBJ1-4	CASSQFGTNEKLFF	TGCGCCAGCAGTCAGTTTGGGACTAATGAAAAACTGTTTTTT
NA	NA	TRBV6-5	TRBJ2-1	CASSPDVGGLNEQFF	TGTGCCAGCAGCCCCGACGTTGGGGGGCTGAATGAGCAGTTCTTC
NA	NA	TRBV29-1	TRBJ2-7	CSVAEDRTSYEQYF	TGCAGCGTAGCAGAAGACAGGACCTCCTACGAGCAGTACTTC
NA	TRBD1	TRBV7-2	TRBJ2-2	CASSLGGQATGELFF	TGTGCCAGCAGCTTAGGGGGACAGGCTACCGGGGAGCTGTTTTTT
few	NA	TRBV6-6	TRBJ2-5	CASSYSNLEQSGQYF	TGTGCCAGCAGTTACTCCAATTTAGAACAGTCGGGCCAGTACTTC
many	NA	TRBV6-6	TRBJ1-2	CASRQEDYTF	TGTGCCAGCAGACAAGAAGACTACACCTTC
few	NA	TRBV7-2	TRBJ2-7	CASSSPGLRYEQYF	TGTGCCAGCAGCTCACCGGGACTTCGATACGAGCAGTACTTC
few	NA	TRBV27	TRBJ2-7	CASSYHPNYEQYF	TGTGCCAGCAGTTACCACCCGAACTACGAGCAGTACTTC